This paragraph reports one T cell receptor (beta chain). V was shortened by 6 bases and J by 0 bases, with 12 bases between the two germline ends. Germline CDR1 reads SNHLY; CDR2 reads FYNNEI. This CDR3 is 15 amino acids long. This record belongs to a study of blood T cell repertoires in COVID-19. The overall study: Sources were T cells, B-cell-depleted T cells, or PBMCs; the material itself was cDNA or gDNA.

Only in-frame clones appear in the TCRdb table, and some are missing; sequencing was by immunoSEQ multiplex PCR. Seen here are about 280,000 clones, 87% observed once, and the top ten hold 6% to 6.5%. This sequence joins TRBV2 and TRBJ1-3; D remains ambiguous. This sequence was found in a middle-aged woman who had recovered from COVID-19. The sample was PBMCs or T cells enriched from blood (not recorded which). The CDR3, as DNA: TGTGCCAGCAGCCTTATAAAATCCTCTGGAAACACCATATATTTT. The encoded protein is CASSLIKSSGNTIYF.